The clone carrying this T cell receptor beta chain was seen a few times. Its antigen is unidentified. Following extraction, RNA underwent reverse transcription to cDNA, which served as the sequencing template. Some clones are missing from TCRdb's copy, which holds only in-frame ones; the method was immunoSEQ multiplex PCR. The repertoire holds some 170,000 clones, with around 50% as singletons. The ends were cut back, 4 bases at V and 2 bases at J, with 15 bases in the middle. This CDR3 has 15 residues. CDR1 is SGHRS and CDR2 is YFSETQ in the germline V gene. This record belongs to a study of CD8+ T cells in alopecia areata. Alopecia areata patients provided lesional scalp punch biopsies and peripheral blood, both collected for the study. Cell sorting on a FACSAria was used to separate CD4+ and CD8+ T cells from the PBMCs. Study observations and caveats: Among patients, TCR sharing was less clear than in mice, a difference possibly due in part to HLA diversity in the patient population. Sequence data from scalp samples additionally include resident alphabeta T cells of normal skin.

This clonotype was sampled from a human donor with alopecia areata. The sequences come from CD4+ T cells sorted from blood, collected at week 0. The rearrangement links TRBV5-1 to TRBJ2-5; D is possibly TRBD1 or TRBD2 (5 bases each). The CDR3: CASSVRDPSQETQYF. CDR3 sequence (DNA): TGCGCCAGCAGCGTCCGGGACCCATCGCAAGAGACCCAGTACTTC.